The rows below give T cell receptor beta chains drawn from one sample of a study of T cells in Graves' hyperthyroidism and ophthalmopathy. TCRdb passed the multiplex PCR reads through MiXCR, listing each CDR3 protein once. The sample yields under 300,000 distinct CDR3 sequences, less than 15% seen once. Sequencing input: blood. These receptors were collected from a woman aged 40 to 55 with Graves' hyperthyroidism that later progressed to Graves' ophthalmopathy. Both conserved end residues are part of each CDR3. The D gene is left open where the match is weak. Expanded clones are given a class, and other clones once, few, many or no size at all.

v_call,cdr3_length,d_call,j_call,clone_size,cdr3_nt,cdr3_aa
TRBV20-1,16,NA,TRBJ1-6,many,TGCAGTGCTAGACCCTCGACAGCCTTATATAATTCACCCCTCCACTTT,CSARPSTALYNSPLHF
TRBV5-1,12,NA,TRBJ2-1,many,TGCGCCAGCAGCTTAGGAGACAATGAGCAGTTCTTC,CASSLGDNEQFF
TRBV28,17,TRBD2,TRBJ2-7,many,TGTGCCAGCAGGTTAGGGCTCACTAGCGGGAGATCCTACGAGCAGTACTTC,CASRLGLTSGRSYEQYF
TRBV24-1,13,NA,TRBJ2-1,many,TGTGCCACCAGGGGACGGGTACACAATGAGCAGTTCTTC,CATRGRVHNEQFF
TRBV12-3/TRBV12-4,13,NA,TRBJ2-5,NA,TGTGCCAGCACGGGACCCCAAAGGGAGACCCAGTACTTC,CASTGPQRETQYF
TRBV11-2,13,NA,TRBJ2-7,NA,TGTGCCAGCAGCCTTACTAGAGACGGTGAGCAGTACTTC,CASSLTRDGEQYF
TRBV4-1,18,TRBD1,TRBJ2-7,NA,TGCGCCAGCAGCCAAGATTTGAGGACCGGGACAGGGGAGCACGAGCAGTACTTC,CASSQDLRTGTGEHEQYF
TRBV28,14,TRBD2,TRBJ2-7,many,TGTGCCAGCAGTTCGCGACTAGCGAGCTACGAGCAGTACTTC,CASSSRLASYEQYF
TRBV5-8,12,NA,TRBJ2-7,many,TGTGCCAGCAGCTCCCGACAGAACGAGCAGTACTTC,CASSSRQNEQYF
TRBV6-4,15,TRBD1,TRBJ2-7,many,TGTGCCAGCAGTGCCGAACAGGGGGCTGGACACGAGCAGTACTTC,CASSAEQGAGHEQYF
TRBV6-1,11,NA,TRBJ2-1,many,TGTGCCAGCAGTGTGAGGAATGAGCAGTTCTTC,CASSVRNEQFF
TRBV11-2,15,NA,TRBJ2-2,many,TGTGCCAGCAGCTTAGGACTGATGAACACCGGGGAGCTGTTTTTT,CASSLGLMNTGELFF
TRBV2,14,NA,TRBJ1-6,many,TGTGCCAGCAGCGACGAGAAAGGGAATTCACCCCTCCACTTT,CASSDEKGNSPLHF
TRBV11-2,13,NA,TRBJ2-7,many,TGTGCCAGCAGCTTAAGCCCAACCTACGAGCAGTACTTC,CASSLSPTYEQYF
TRBV6-1,15,TRBD1,TRBJ1-1,many,TGTGCCAGCAGTGGACAGGGTTTGAGGATCGCCGAAGCTTTCTTT,CASSGQGLRIAEAFF